This T cell receptor (beta chain) stems from a study of Ad26.COV2.S vaccination and SARS-CoV-2 variants. Across the study: In the COV1001 trial, the donor was in the Ad26.COV2.S arm.

In regard to this clone: Its antigen is as yet unknown.

Using immunoSEQ multiplex PCR, the repertoire was profiled, and TCRdb retains in-frame clones only, with some absent. The sample consists of about 680,000 clones, around 90% of them appearing once. Treatment in this sample: around 19 received Ad26.COV2.S at low or high dose, single or two shots; about 5 received placebo; per-sample allocation not given. Material that was analyzed had been drawn on day 63 after the first vaccine or placebo injection. Aged 18-55 years, donor was enrolled in Boston in the early 2020s. Findings and limits, study-wide: Post-vaccination spike-specific CD8+ and CD4+ T cell responses reportedly had substantial breadth. Vaccinated individuals (as opposed to placebo recipients) had higher spike-specific TCR breadth.

The CDR3 consists of 13 residues. V was trimmed by 8 bases and J by 0 bases, leaving 5 bases between them. In germline, CDR1 is SEHNR, CDR2 FQNEAQ (reference sequence). V is TRBV7-9 and J is TRBJ2-6, with D uncertain. The sequence was obtained from a person aged 18-65 years who received the Ad26.COV2.S COVID-19 vaccine or a placebo. Sequenced material: peripheral blood, taken in a trial of Ad26.COV2.S vaccine versus placebo. Here the CDR3 DNA reads TGTGCCAGCCGGATCTCTGGGGCCAACGTCCTGACTTTC. Protein product: CASRISGANVLTF.